The subject of this entry is one T cell receptor beta chain. Its target is unknown. Clones were read by immunoSEQ multiplex PCR, and TCRdb kept only the in-frame ones, dropping some. The table shows millions of clones, with just over 90% occurring only once. The CDR3 totals 15 residues. V was trimmed by 4 bases and J by 3 bases, leaving 17 bases between them. Germline lookup yields CDR1 SGHNT and CDR2 YYREEE (reference sequence). This specimen comes from a study of shared clonotypes between healthy human individuals. In the study overall: Each donor's CD8 memory used one plate, CD8 naive two, each CD4 subset three. Broader study findings: The generation probabilities recorded for non-shared clonotypes fell below those of clonotypes shared by all four donors. As a rule, naive subsets had a larger estimated richness than memory subsets.

CD45RO-negative cells were positively selected for CCR7, leaving out terminally differentiated effector memory CD45RA+ cells. V and J are TRBV5-4 and TRBJ2-7; D is ambiguous. Input material: naive CD8+ T cells from PBMCs. The TCR comes from a man between 18 and 29 years old in good health. Some clones in this sample may be carry-over from other donors' samples. The CDR3 bases are TGTGCCAGCAGCCTAACAACCAGTGGTATCTACGAGCAGTACTTC. Encoded protein: CASSLTTSGIYEQYF.